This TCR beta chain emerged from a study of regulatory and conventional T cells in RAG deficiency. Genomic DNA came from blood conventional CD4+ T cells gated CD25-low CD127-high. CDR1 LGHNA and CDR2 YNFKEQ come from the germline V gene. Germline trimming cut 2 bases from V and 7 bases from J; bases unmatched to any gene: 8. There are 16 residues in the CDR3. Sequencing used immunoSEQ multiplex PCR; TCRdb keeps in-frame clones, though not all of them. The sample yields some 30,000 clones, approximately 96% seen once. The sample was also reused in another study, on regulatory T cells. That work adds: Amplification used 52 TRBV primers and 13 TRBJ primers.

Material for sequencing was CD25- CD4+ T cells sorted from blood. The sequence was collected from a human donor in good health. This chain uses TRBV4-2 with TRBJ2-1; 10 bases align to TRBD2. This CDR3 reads CASSQPSGGLRNEQFF. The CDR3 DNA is TGTGCCAGCAGCCAACCTAGCGGGGGTTTGAGGAATGAGCAGTTCTTC.